These T cell receptor beta chains were read from a single sample in a study of OX40 agonist ivuxolimab in advanced cancers. Generated by immunoSEQ multiplex PCR, the TCRdb table keeps only in-frame clones and is missing some. The repertoire has 70,000 to 75,000 clones, about 88% of them found once; the top ten carry about 1.1%. The sequenced sample was CD4+ or CD8+ T cells sorted from blood, obtained in a trial of the OX40 agonist ivuxolimab. The receptors stem from an adult with an advanced solid tumor such as melanoma, head and neck, liver or kidney cancer. Each CDR3 is given with its conserved first and last residue. D genes are given only for firm matches. Part of the rows lack a size; the others show once, few, many or a class for expanded clones.

TRBJ1-4 | once | TRBV5-6 | . | CASSSPGFGEKLFF | TGTGCCAGCAGCTCCCCGGGATTTGGTGAAAAACTGTTTTTT
TRBJ1-4 | . | TRBV18 | TRBD1 | CASSLGQDEKLFF | TGTGCCAGCTCATTGGGACAGGATGAAAAACTGTTTTTT
TRBJ2-7 | . | TRBV18 | TRBD1 | CASSPGQGAYEQYF | TGTGCCAGCTCACCGGGACAGGGTGCCTACGAGCAGTACTTC
TRBJ2-5 | . | TRBV7-9 | . | CASSEETQYF | TGTGCCAGCAGCGAAGAGACCCAGTACTTC
TRBJ2-7 | once | TRBV5-1 | TRBD2 | CASSTPGGLHEQYF | TGCGCCAGCAGCACCCCGGGAGGGTTGCACGAGCAGTACTTC
TRBJ2-2 | . | TRBV10-3 | . | CAISESRNTGELFF | TGTGCCATCAGTGAGTCAAGGAACACCGGGGAGCTGTTTTTT
TRBJ1-5 | . | TRBV6-6 | . | CASRDRYSNQPQHF | TGTGCCAGCAGAGACAGATATAGCAATCAGCCCCAGCATTTT
TRBJ2-7 | . | TRBV5-3 | . | CARSFGKERAHYEQYF | TGTGCCAGAAGCTTTGGCAAAGAGCGGGCCCACTACGAGCAGTACTTC
TRBJ1-1 | . | TRBV5-1 | . | CASSLTVMNTEAFF | TGCGCCAGCAGCTTGACAGTCATGAACACTGAAGCTTTCTTT
TRBJ1-1 | few | TRBV18 | TRBD1 | CASSRDSQNTEAFF | TGTGCCAGCTCTCGGGACAGTCAGAACACTGAAGCTTTCTTT
TRBJ1-1 | . | TRBV7-3 | . | CASSLGSDFLITF | TGTGCCAGCAGCTTAGGATCTGATTTTCTGATAACTTTT